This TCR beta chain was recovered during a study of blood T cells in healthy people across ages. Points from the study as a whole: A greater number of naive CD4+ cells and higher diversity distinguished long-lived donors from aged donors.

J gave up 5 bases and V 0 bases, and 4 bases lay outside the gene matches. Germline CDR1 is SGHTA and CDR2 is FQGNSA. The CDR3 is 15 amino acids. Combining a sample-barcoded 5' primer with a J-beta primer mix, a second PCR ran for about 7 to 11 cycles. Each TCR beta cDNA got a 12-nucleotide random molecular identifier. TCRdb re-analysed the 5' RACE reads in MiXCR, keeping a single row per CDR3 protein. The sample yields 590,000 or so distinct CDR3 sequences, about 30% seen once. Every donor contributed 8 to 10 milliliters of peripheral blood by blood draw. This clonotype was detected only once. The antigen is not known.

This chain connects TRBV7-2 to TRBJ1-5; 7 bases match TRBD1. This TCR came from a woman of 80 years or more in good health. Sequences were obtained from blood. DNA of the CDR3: TGTGCCAGCAGCTTAGCCTCAGGGGGAGATCAGCCCCAGCATTTT. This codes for CASSLASGGDQPQHF.